Ten or more counts support the clone carrying this TCR beta chain. During its preparation, the TCRbeta library received unique molecular identifiers. TCRdb ran MiXCR on the PCR reads and lists one entry per CDR3 protein. The table shows hundreds of thousands of distinct CDR3 sequences, with roughly a tenth occurring only once. This sample stems from a study of T-cell reconstitution after alpha-beta-depleted transplantation in children. The ends were cut back, 5 bases at V and 3 bases at J, with 17 bases in the middle. This CDR3 region has 15 residues. The germline V gene encodes CDR1 SEHNR and CDR2 FQNEAQ (reference sequence).

The source is a boy under three years old with acute myeloid leukemia, due to receive a stem cell transplant. This chain joins TRBV7-9 and TRBJ2-7; maybe TRBD2 (6 bases). Sequences were derived from PBMCs, sampled before TCRalphabeta/CD19-depleted stem cell transplant. The DNA of the CDR3 is TGTGCCAGCAGCCCCCGGGTAGCGGAATACTACGAGCAGTACTTC. This translates into CASSPRVAEYYEQYF.